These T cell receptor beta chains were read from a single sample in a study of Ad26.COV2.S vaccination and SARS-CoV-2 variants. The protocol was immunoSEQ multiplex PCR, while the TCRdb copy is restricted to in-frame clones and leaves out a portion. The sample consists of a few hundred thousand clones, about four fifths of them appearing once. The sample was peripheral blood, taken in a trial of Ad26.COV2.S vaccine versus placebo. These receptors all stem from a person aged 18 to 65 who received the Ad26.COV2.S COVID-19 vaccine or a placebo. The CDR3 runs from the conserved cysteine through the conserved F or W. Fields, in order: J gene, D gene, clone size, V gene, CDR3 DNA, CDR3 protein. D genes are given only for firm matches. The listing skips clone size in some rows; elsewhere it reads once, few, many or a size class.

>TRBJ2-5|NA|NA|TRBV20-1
TGCAGTGCTGATACATGGGAGACCCAGTACTTC
CSADTWETQYF
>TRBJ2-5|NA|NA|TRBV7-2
TGTGCCAGCAGCAGAACGGGGGTGCGGGAGACCCAGTACTTC
CASSRTGVRETQYF
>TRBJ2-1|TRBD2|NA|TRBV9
TGTGCCAGCAGCGCTAGCGGGACCTCCTACAATGAGCAGTTCTTC
CASSASGTSYNEQFF
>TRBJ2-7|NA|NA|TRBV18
TGTGCCAGCTCACCACTCCCTAGCACTTACGAGCAGTACTTC
CASSPLPSTYEQYF
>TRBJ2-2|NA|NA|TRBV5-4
TGTGCCAGCGTCGCAGGGAGCGGCGTCGGGGAGCTGTTTTTT
CASVAGSGVGELFF
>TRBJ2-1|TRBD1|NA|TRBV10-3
TGTGCCATCGGTCTCCGGGCAGGGGGCGCCTACAATGAGCAGTTCTTC
CAIGLRAGGAYNEQFF
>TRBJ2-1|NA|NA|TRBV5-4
TGTGCCAGCAGCTTGTTTCACCACTCCACTGAGCAGTTCTTC
CASSLFHHSTEQFF
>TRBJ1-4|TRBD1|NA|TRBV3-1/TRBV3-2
TGTGCCAGCAGCCGACAGGGCCTTAATGAAAAACTGTTTTTT
CASSRQGLNEKLFF
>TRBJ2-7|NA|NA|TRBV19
TGTGCCAGTAGTATAGGGTTCCGGGAGAGGTTCCACGAGCAGTACTTC
CASSIGFRERFHEQYF
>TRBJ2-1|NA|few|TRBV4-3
TGCGCCAGCAGCGCACCGGGACTCTCCCGCCAGGAGCAGTTCTTC
CASSAPGLSRQEQFF
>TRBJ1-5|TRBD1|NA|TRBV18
TGTGCCAGCTCACCACCGGGACAGGGGTCGCAACAGCCCCAGCATTTT
CASSPPGQGSQQPQHF
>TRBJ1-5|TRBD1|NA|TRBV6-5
TGTGCCAGCAGTACAGGGGGTGGGCAGCCCCAGCATTTT
CASSTGGGQPQHF
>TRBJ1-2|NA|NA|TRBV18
TGTGCCAGCTCACCACCAGTCGGCCTAGATGGCTACACCTTC
CASSPPVGLDGYTF
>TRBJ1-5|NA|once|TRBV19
TGTGCCAGTAGTATTTATGGGAACGGGGGCCAGCCCCAGCATTTT
CASSIYGNGGQPQHF
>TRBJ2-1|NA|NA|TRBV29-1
TGCAGCGACCTGACAGGCAGCAATGAGCAGTTCTTC
CSDLTGSNEQFF
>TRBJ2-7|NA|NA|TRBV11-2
TGTGCCAGCAGCTTAGACCCCAGCTCCTACGAGCAGTACTTC
CASSLDPSSYEQYF
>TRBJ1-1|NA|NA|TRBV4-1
TGCGCCAGCAGAACAACATCCCTCGTAAACACTGAAGCTTTCTTT
CASRTTSLVNTEAFF
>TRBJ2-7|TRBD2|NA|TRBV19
TGTGCCAGTAGGGGTATGGATAGCGGGGGCTACGAGCAGTACTTC
CASRGMDSGGYEQYF
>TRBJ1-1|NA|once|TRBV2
TGTGCCAGCAGTGAAAGGCAGGGAAAAGCTTTCTTT
CASSERQGKAFF
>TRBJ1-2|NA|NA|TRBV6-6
TGTGCCAGCAGTCCCGGCAGGGTCGGTGGCTACACCTTC
CASSPGRVGGYTF
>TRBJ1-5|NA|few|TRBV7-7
TGTGCCAGCAGTTCAGGGTGGGGCCAGCCCCAGCATTTT
CASSSGWGQPQHF
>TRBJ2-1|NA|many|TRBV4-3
TGCGCCAGCAGCCCAGACGGGAATGAGCAGTTCTTC
CASSPDGNEQFF
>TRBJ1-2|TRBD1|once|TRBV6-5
TGTGCCAGCAGTTACTCTCAGGGCAGGGGGCGCTTTGGCTACACCTTC
CASSYSQGRGRFGYTF
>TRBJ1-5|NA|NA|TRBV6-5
TGTGCCAGCACACAGATGGGGAGAAGTCAGCCCCAGCATTTT
CASTQMGRSQPQHF
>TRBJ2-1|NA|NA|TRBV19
TGTGCCAGCTCTCCACCGGGACGGCTTAGGGATGAGCAGTTCTTC
CASSPPGRLRDEQFF
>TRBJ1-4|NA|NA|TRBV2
TGTGCCAGCGGCCAACAGGGAGGACCTAATGAAAAACTGTTTTTT
CASGQQGGPNEKLFF
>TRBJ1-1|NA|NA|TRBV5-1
TGCGCCAGCAGCTTGGCAGGGTACACTGAAGCTTTCTTT
CASSLAGYTEAFF
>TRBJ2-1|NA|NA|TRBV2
TGTGCCAGCAGTGAAGCGGGGTCCAGGCAGTTCTTC
CASSEAGSRQFF